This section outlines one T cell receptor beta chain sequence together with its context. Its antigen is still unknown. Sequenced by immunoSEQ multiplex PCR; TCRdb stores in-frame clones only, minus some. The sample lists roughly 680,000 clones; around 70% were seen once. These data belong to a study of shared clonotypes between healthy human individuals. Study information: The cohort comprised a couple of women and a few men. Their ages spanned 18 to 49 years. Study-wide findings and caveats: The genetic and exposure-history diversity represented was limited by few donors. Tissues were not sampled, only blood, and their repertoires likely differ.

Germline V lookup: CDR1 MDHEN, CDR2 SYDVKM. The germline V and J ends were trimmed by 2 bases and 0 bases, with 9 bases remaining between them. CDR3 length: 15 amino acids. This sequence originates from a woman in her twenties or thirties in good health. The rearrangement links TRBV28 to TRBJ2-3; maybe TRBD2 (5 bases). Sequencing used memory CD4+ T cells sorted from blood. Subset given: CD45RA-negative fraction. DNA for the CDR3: TGTGCCAGCAGTTTAGGCGGGTCTAGCACAGATACGCAGTATTTT. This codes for CASSLGGSSTDTQYF.